These 10 T cell receptor beta chains came from one sample sequenced in a study of CD8+CD57+ T cells in acquired aplastic anemia. CD8+CD57+ cell expansion had been shown by flow cytometry in patients chosen for sequencing. It was genomic DNA that served as the template for profiling TCR beta VDJ and CDR3. TCRdb itself ran the reads through MiXCR, one entry per CDR3 protein. Of about 160,000 distinct CDR3 sequences listed, 70% to 80% are singletons. The specimen sequenced was sorted CD4+, CD8+, or CD8+CD57+ T cells (not recorded which) from PBMCs. The source is a human donor with aplastic anemia.

The V and J genes are TRBV24-1 and TRBJ2-1; D is unclear. The germline V gene encodes CDR1 KGHDR and CDR2 SFDVKD. The CDR3 extends over 12 amino acids. Trimming removed 6 bases at V and 10 bases at J, with 12 bases between. CDR3 sequence reads: CATSLGSWEQFF. The CDR3, as DNA: TGTGCCACCAGTTTAGGCAGCTGGGAGCAGTTCTTC.

This clonotype showed up just once. This chain uses TRBV5-4 with TRBJ1-6; D is unclear. Germline V gives CDR1 SGHNT, CDR2 YYREEE (reference sequence). The CDR3 spans 14 residues. V lost 0 bases to trimming and J lost 8 bases, with 9 bases between them. The CDR3 spells CASSLETGDSPLHF. The CDR3 nucleotides read TGTGCCAGCAGCTTGGAGACGGGTGATTCACCCCTCCACTTT.

This chain links TRBV10-3 with TRBJ2-7; TRBD2 is a possible D gene (5 bases). CDR1 and CDR2 (germline): ENHRY, SYGVKD. This CDR3 is built from 14 residues. With 4 bases removed from V and 1 base from J, the gap between germline ends came to 11 bases. CDR3 sequence: CAISGSGGSYEQYF. CDR3 nucleotide sequence: TGTGCCATCAGTGGGAGCGGAGGTTCCTACGAGCAGTACTTC.

The chain carries TRBV2 and TRBJ1-1, with D possibly TRBD1 on 5 matching bases. With 6 bases removed from V and 8 bases from J, the gap between germline ends came to 19 bases. This CDR3 has 14 residues. Germline CDR1 reads SNHLY; CDR2 reads FYNNEI. The CDR3, as DNA: TGTGCCAGCAGACAAACGCAGGGAGGGATGGAAGCTTTCTTT. Protein product: CASRQTQGGMEAFF.

This clonotype has a single count. The chain joins TRBV5-1 to TRBJ1-2, with D tentatively TRBD1 (6 bases). The CDR3 has 15 amino acids. CDR1 is SGHRS, CDR2 YFSETQ, per germline. Trimming shortened V by 0 bases and J by 6 bases, and 15 bases separated the two germline ends. CDR3 in amino acids: CASSLGGGASDGYTF. The CDR3, as DNA: TGCGCCAGCAGCTTGGGGGGGGGCGCGAGTGATGGCTACACCTTC.

This clonotype occurred once. The rearrangement uses TRBV7-9 and TRBJ2-7, with 8 bases identical to TRBD2. Trimming cost V 1 base and J 7 bases; bases outside gene matches: 12. Germline V gives CDR1 SEHNR, CDR2 FQNEAQ (reference sequence). The CDR3 loop spans 16 amino acids. The CDR3 nucleotides are TGTGCCAGCAGCTTAGGGGTCGGCGGGGGGACGTGGGAGCAGTACTTC. This codes for CASSLGVGGGTWEQYF.

J is TRBJ2-1 and V is TRBV7-9; no reliable D call. This CDR3 comprises 12 residues. Trimming took off 5 bases at V and 8 bases at J, with 10 bases between the two ends. CDR1 and CDR2 (germline): SEHNR, FQNEAQ (reference sequence). For the CDR3, the DNA is TGTGCCAGCAGCCCTTATCGCGATGAGCAGTTCTTC. As protein: CASSPYRDEQFF.

With regard to this clonotype: Being one base from a much bigger clone, this may be a read error. The chain recombines TRBV20-1 with TRBJ2-7; 7 bases are shared with TRBD2. Germline V gene data show CDR1 as DFQATT and CDR2 as SNEGSKA (reference sequence). Trimming at V came to 3 bases and at J to 5 bases, leaving 7 bases not matched to a gene. CDR3 length: 13 residues. The CDR3 DNA reads TGCAGTGCTAGGAATCCAGCGGGGAACGAGCAGTACTTC. Translating it yields CSARNPAGNEQYF.

V is TRBV10-2 and J is TRBJ1-2; 8 nucleotides match TRBD1. The CDR3 loop spans 14 amino acids. The J segment lost 5 bases and the V segment lost 6 bases, leaving 8 bases of the junction unmatched. Germline-derived CDR1 and CDR2 are WSHSY and SAAADI. The CDR3 spells CASRPDRVAYGYTF. CDR3 DNA sequence: TGCGCCAGCAGGCCGGACAGGGTTGCTTATGGCTACACCTTC.

This clonotype showed up just a few times. The chain joins TRBV5-1 to TRBJ2-7; D is undetermined. Trimming removed 3 bases at V and 2 bases at J, with 3 bases between. This CDR3 has 11 amino acids. Looked up from germline, CDR1 is SGHRS and CDR2 is YFSETQ. The CDR3 DNA is TGCGCCAGCAGCTCTCCCTACGAGCAGTACTTC. Protein sequence: CASSSPYEQYF.